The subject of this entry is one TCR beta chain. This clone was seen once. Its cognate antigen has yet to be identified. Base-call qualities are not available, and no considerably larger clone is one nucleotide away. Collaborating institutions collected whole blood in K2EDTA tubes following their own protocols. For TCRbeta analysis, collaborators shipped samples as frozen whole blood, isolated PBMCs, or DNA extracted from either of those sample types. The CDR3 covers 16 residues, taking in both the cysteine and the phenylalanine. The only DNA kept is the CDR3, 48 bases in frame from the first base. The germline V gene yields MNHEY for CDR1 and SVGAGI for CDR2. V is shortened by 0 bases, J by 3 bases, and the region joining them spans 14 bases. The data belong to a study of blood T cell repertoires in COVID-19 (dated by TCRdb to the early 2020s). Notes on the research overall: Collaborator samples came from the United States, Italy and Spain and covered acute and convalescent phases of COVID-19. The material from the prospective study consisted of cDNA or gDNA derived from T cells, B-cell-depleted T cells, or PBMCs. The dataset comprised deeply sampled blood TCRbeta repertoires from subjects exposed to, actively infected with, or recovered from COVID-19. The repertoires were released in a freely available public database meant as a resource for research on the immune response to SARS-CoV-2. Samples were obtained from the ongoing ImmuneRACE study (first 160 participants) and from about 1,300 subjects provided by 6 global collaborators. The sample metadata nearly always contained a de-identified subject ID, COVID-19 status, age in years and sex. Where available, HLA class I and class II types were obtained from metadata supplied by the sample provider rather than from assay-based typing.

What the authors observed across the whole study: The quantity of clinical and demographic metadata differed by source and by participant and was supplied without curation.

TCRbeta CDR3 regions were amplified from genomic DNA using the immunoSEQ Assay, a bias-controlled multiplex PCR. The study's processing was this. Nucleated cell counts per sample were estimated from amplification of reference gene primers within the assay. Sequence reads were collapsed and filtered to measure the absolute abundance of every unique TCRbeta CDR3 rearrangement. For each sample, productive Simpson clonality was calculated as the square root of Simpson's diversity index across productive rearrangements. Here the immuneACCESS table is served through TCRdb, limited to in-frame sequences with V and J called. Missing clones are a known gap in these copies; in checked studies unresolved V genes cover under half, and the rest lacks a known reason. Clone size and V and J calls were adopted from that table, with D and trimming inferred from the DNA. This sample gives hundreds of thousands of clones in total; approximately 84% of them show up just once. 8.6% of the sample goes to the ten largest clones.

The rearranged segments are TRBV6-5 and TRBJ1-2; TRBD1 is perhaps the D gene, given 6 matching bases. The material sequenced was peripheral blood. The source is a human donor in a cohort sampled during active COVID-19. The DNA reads TGTGCCAGCAGTTACTCGGTGGGCAGGGGATACTATGGCTACACCTTC. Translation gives CASSYSVGRGYYGYTF.